This entry features one T cell receptor beta chain sequence. No antigen is known for it. This specimen belongs to a study of post-analysis software for immune sequencing data. Study at large: Patients with relapsing-remitting, secondary progressive and progressive-relapsing multiple sclerosis courses were all represented.

General observations from the study: Patients with multiple sclerosis recorded significantly lower normalized Chao1 diversity than controls, the study found. F measure clustering grouped samples strongly by preparation batch.

Unique molecular identifiers were built into the TCR beta cDNA libraries. Each sample of roughly 1 to 11 million input T cells yielded about 500,000 cDNA molecules, so each molecule approximated one T cell. One entry per CDR3 protein results from TCRdb running MiXCR on the PCR reads. The sample has fewer than 850,000 distinct CDR3 sequences; 35% to 55% are singletons. The receptor's source is a girl aged 10 to 17 with multiple sclerosis. The sequenced material came from blood.

CDR3: CASSQEKFPLRQETQYF. CDR3 nucleotides: TGTGCCAGCAGCCAAGAAAAGTTCCCCCTACGACAAGAGACCCAGTACTTC. This sequence joins TRBV3-1 and TRBJ2-5; D call uncertain. V dropped 0 bases and J dropped 2 bases, with 16 bases sitting between them. Germline loops: CDR1 LGHDT, CDR2 YNNKEL (reference sequence). The CDR3 consists of 17 residues.